This T cell receptor (beta chain) was recovered during a study of blood T cell repertoires in COVID-19. This CDR3 region has 13 residues. V dropped 1 base and J dropped 15; count of bases not matched to a gene: 6. CDR1 and CDR2 from the germline V gene are LGHNA and YNFKEQ. Here immunoSEQ multiplex PCR was the method, and the copy in TCRdb shows in-frame clones only, minus some. Of 200,000 to 250,000 clones in the sample, 70% to 90% were seen once. Material for sequencing was PBMCs or T cells enriched from blood (not recorded which). The rearrangement links TRBV4-2 to TRBJ1-6; 7 nucleotides line up with TRBD1. The TCR sequence derives from a woman between 45 and 60 years old who had recovered from COVID-19. CDR3 coding DNA: TGTGCCAGCAGCCAAGGTACAGGGGCCCTCCTCCACTTT. Translating it yields CASSQGTGALLHF.